Described below is a single T cell receptor (beta chain) sequence and its context. The CDR3 is 14 amino acids. Trimming stripped 1 base from V and 6 bases from J, with 13 bases between. CDR1 is SGHVS, CDR2 FQNEAQ, per germline. Frozen unsorted single-cell suspensions supplied the genomic DNA. This sample was included in a study of immune cell composition in non-small cell lung cancer. As for the study in general: Histologic subtype was mainly adenocarcinoma or squamous cell carcinoma.

TCRdb's copy holds only in-frame clones and misses some; the assay was immunoSEQ multiplex PCR. The sample lists some 2,000 clones; more than 60% were seen once. The chain links TRBV7-8 to TRBJ2-7, with D perhaps matching TRBD1 (6 bases). Material: lung tumor tissue. This sequence was found in a human donor with non-small cell lung cancer. CDR3 DNA sequence: TGTGCCAGCAGCTTAGTCAGGGGTACCGCCGAGCAGTACTTC. Translated, it gives CASSLVRGTAEQYF.